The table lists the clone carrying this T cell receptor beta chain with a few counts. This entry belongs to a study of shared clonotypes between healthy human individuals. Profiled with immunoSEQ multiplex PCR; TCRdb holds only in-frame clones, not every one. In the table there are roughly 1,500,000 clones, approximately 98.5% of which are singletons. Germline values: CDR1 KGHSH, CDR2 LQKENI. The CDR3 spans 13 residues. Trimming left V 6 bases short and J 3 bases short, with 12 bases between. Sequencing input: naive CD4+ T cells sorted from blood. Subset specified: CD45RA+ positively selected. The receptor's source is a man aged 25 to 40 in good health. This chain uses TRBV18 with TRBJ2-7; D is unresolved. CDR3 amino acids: CASSPTSVYEQYF. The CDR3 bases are TGTGCCAGCTCGCCCACGTCGGTCTACGAGCAGTACTTC.